The entry that follows covers one TCR beta chain sequence. This entry is derived from a study of control samples from healthy donors and cancer patients. Produced via immunoSEQ multiplex PCR; TCRdb's table is partial and in-frame only. This sample has around 150,000 clones; approximately 94% occur once, and the top ten carry 12% to 15%. This CDR3 is 13 amino acids long. V was pared by 6 bases and J by 4 bases, with 10 bases between. The material sequenced was PBMCs. The genes are TRBV12-3 or TRBV12-4 and TRBJ1-3; a possible D gene is TRBD1 (5 bases). The TCR originated in a man in his fifties or sixties with colorectal cancer. CDR3 in amino acids: CASSPGGGNTIYF. The CDR3 DNA sequence: TGTGCCAGCAGCCCGGGGGGAGGAAACACCATATATTTT.